What follows is one T cell receptor beta chain and its context. Its antigen specificity is not known. Within one base of it there is no much larger clone, and no base qualities were kept. These data are taken from a study of blood T cells in healthy people across ages (dated by TCRdb to 2015 to 2017). Regarding the research as a whole: In model experiments, template switching captured roughly one uniquely barcoded TCR beta cDNA molecule for every two T cells. Age-related changes in TCR beta repertoire diversity were measured in the study by deep sequencing normalized with unique cDNA molecular identifiers. Four age groups were formed from the donors: young (average approximately 16 years), middle-aged (approximately 41), aged (approximately 60) and long-lived (less than 85). To avoid experimental bias, donors of different ages were distributed randomly across sequencing lanes. Two additional independent replicas of 1 million unique cDNA reads from the same blood draw were analyzed for two donors (one aged 18 to 30 and one aged 80 or older). Findings and caveats that apply to the study as a whole: Compared with the aged group, the long-lived group had more naive CD4+ T cells, fewer expanded clones and increased TCR diversity, suggesting age selection. Because donor CMV infection status was unknown, age-related changes in expanded clonotypes were potentially confounded. Estimates of total diversity based on one million sequenced T cells were regarded as lower bounds and as underestimates. Since profiling was done on bulk unsorted PBMCs, naive and antigen-experienced compartments could not be conclusively compared. Observed TCR beta diversity correlated strongly with the percentage of naive T cells measured by flow cytometry. Observed TCR beta diversity per million T cells fell roughly linearly with age, and a significant reduction was already apparent by age about 36.

Systemically healthy Caucasian individuals from Russia, approximately 39 in total and aged roughly 6 to 100 years, were included as donors. Each donor gave about 9.7 milliliters of peripheral blood, drawn into EDTA-treated Vacutainer tubes. Ficoll-Paque density-gradient centrifugation was used to isolate PBMCs, with at least 6.5 million per sample. Trizol reagent was used to extract total RNA from the PBMCs, yielding at least 5.5 micrograms per sample. The percentages of naive CD45RAhigh/CD27high T cells were determined by flow cytometry on a PBMC aliquot from every donor. V gives up 0 bases and J gives up 3 bases, and the segment between their germline ends measures 6 bases. The CDR3, from cysteine to phenylalanine, totals 14 residues. Of all the DNA, just the CDR3 is kept, 42 bases in frame from base 1. CDR1 and CDR2 are read off the germline V gene as MNHEY and SVGAGI. Library prep was done by 5' RACE. A second PCR of about 7 to 12 cycles was performed with a sample-barcoded 5' primer and a J-beta primer mix. A template-switch 5' adaptor carrying 12 random nucleotides introduced a unique molecular identifier onto each TCR beta cDNA molecule. Each sample yielded at least 3 million CDR3-containing paired-end reads. The Mint cDNA synthesis kit, primed by a TRBC-specific oligonucleotide, was used to synthesize first-strand cDNA from all RNA. All cDNA was treated with uracil-DNA glycosylase and then went through a first 18-cycle PCR with the universal primers M1SS and BC2_uni_R. The original methods were these. For normalization, 1 million high-quality reads, each with a distinct molecular identifier, were randomly selected from each sample. Instead of being binned into consensus sequences, reads that shared molecular identifiers were thrown out. MiTCR, run with a Q25 quality threshold and the strictest error-elimination algorithm, handled CDR3 identification, clonotype clustering and error correction. Lower-bound total TCR beta diversity was estimated with a nonparametric unseen species model using Euler transformation. TCRdb redid the processing of the public reads, applying fastp at Q25 and MiXCR, and retained in-frame beta chains. Identical CDR3 protein sequences are pooled into one entry, listed with their most common genes and DNA. It is TCRdb's table, rather than the study itself, that gives the V and J calls and clone size. The sample contains 1.5 million to 2 million distinct CDR3 sequences, about two fifths of them found a single time. The top ten clonotypes cover about 23% of the sample.

The rearranged chain carries TRBV6-5 and TRBJ2-1; the D gene assignment is ambiguous. The sample consisted of blood. This clonotype originated in a human donor in good health. The CDR3 is CASSYSPLYNEQFF. Read as DNA, the sequence is TGTGCCAGCAGTTACTCGCCTCTCTACAATGAGCAGTTCTTC.